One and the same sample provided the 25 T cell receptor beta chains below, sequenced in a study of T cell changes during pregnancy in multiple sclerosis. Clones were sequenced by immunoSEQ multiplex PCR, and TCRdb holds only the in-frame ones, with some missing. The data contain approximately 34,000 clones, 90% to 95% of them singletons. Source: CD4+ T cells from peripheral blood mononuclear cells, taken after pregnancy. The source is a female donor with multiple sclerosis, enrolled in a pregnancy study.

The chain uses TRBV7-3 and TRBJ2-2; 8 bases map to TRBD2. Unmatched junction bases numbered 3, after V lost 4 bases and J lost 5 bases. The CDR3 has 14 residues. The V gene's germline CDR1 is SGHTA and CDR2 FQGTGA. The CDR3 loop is CASSSGLGTGELFF. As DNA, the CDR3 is TGTGCCAGCAGCTCGGGACTAGGGACCGGGGAGCTGTTTTTT.

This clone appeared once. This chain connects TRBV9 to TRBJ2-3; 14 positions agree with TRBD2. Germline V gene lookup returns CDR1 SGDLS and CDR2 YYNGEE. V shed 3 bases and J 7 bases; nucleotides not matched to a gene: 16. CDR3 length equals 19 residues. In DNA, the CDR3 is TGTGCCAGCAGCGCCGGACTAGCGGGGGGCCCTGGGTCAGGGCATACGCAGTATTTT. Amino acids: CASSAGLAGGPGSGHTQYF.

CDR3 in DNA: TGTGCCAGTGGCTCGGGGGGGGGTGTGGGCAATCAGCCCCAGCATTTT. This translates into CASGSGGGVGNQPQHF. This sequence joins TRBV19 and TRBJ1-5; a possible D gene is TRBD1 (5 bases). Germline values: CDR1 LNHDA, CDR2 SQIVND (reference sequence). The CDR3 is 16 residues long. Deletions cut 8 bases from V and 2 bases from J, with 19 bases between.

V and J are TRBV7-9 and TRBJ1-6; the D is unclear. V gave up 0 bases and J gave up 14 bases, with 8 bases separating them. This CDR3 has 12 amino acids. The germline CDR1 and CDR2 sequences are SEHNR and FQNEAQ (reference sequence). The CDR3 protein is CASSLASLSLHF. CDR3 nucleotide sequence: TGTGCCAGCAGCTTAGCCAGTTTATCCCTCCACTTT.

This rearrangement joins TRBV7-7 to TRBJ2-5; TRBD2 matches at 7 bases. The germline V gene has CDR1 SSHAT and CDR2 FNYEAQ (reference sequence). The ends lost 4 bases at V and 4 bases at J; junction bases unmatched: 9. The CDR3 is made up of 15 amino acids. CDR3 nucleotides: TGTGCCAGCAGCTACAGCGGGGTGGAGGCAGAGACCCAGTACTTC. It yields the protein CASSYSGVEAETQYF. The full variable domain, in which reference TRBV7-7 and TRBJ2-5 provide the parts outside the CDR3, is GAGVSQSPRYKVTKRGQDVTLRCDPISSHATLYWYQQALGQGPEFLTYFNYEAQPDKSGLPSDRFSAERPEGSISTLTIQRTEQRDSAMYRCASSYSGVEAETQYFGPGTRLLVL.

This chain's CDR3 is CASSPELAGSETQYF. The CDR3 DNA sequence: TGCGCCAGCAGCCCAGAACTAGCGGGGTCAGAGACCCAGTACTTC. The chain links TRBV4-3 to TRBJ2-5, with TRBD2 identical over 10 bases. V gave up 4 bases and J gave up 4 bases; unmatched junction bases: 6. There are 15 residues in the CDR3. Germline CDR1 LGHNA, CDR2 YSLEER.

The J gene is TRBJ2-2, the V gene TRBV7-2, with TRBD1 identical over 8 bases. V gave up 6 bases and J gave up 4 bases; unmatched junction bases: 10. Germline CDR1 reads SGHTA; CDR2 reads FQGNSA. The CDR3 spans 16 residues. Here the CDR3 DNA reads TGTGCCAGCAGACCCGGGACAGGAAGAGCCACCGGGGAGCTGTTTTTT. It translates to CASRPGTGRATGELFF.

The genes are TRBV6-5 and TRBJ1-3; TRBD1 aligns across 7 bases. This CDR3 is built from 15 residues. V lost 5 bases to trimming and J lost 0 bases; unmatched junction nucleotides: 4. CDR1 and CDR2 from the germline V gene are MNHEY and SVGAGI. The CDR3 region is CASSQGQRSGNTIYF. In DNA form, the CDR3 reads TGTGCCAGCAGTCAGGGACAGCGCTCTGGAAACACCATATATTTT.

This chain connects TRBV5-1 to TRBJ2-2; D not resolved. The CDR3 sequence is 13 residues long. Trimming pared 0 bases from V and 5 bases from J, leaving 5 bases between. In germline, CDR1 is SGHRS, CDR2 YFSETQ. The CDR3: CASSLVSTGELFF. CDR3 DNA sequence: TGCGCCAGCAGCTTGGTTTCGACCGGGGAGCTGTTTTTT.

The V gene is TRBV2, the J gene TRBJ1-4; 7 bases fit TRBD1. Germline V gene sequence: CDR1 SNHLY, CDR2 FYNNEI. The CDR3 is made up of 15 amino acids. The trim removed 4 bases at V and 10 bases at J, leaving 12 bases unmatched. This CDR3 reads CASSGRGRLSGKLFF. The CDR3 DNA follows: TGTGCCAGCAGTGGGAGGGGGCGCTTATCAGGAAAACTGTTTTTT.

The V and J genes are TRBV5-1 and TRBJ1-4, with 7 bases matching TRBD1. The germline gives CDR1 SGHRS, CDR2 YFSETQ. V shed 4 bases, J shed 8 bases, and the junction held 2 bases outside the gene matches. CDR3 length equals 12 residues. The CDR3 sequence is CASSLDREKLFF. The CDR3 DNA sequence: TGCGCCAGCAGCCTGGACAGGGAAAAACTGTTTTTT.

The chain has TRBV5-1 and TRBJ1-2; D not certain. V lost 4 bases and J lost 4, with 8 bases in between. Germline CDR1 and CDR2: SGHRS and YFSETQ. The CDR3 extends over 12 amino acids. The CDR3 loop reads CASSVGSYGYTF. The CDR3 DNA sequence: TGCGCCAGCAGCGTGGGGAGCTATGGCTACACCTTC.

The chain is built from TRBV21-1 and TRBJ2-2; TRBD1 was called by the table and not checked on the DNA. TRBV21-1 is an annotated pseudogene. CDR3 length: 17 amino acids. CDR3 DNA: TGTGCCAGCAGCAAATCCAGACATGGGCCTGGCACCGGGGAGCTGTTTTTT. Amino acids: CASSKSRHGPGTGELFF.

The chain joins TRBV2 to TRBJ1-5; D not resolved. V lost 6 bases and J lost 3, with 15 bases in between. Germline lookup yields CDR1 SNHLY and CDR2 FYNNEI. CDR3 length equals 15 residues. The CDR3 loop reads CASRPTEKFNQPQHF. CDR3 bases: TGTGCCAGCAGACCTACAGAGAAATTCAATCAGCCCCAGCATTTT. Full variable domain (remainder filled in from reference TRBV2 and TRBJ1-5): EPEVTQTPSHQVTQMGQEVILRCVPISNHLYFYWYRQILGQKVEFLVSFYNNEISEKSEIFDDQFSVERPDGSNFTLKIRSTKLEDSAMYFCASRPTEKFNQPQHFGDGTRLSIL.

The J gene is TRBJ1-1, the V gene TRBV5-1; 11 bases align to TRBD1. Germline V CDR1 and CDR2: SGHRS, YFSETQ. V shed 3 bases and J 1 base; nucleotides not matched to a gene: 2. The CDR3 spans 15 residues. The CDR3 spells CASSWTGGSNTEAFF. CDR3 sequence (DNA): TGCGCCAGCAGCTGGACAGGGGGCTCGAACACTGAAGCTTTCTTT.

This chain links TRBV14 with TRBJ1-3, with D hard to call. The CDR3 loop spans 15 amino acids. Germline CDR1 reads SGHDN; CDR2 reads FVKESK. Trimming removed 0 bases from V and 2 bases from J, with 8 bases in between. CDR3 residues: CASSQDRGTGNTIYF. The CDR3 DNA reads TGTGCCAGCAGCCAAGATCGGGGAACTGGAAACACCATATATTTT.

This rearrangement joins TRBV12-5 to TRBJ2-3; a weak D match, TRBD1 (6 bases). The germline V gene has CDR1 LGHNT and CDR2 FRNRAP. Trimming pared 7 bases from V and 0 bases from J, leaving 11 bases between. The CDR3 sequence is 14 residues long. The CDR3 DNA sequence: TGTGCTAGTGCCCTGGACAGTAGCACAGATACGCAGTATTTT. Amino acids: CASALDSSTDTQYF.

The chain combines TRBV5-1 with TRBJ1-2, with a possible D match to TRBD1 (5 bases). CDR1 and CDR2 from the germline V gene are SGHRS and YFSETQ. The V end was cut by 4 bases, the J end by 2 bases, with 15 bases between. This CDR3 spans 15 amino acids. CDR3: CASSPRAGSNYGYTF. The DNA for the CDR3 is TGCGCCAGCAGCCCCCGAGCAGGGTCAAACTATGGCTACACCTTC. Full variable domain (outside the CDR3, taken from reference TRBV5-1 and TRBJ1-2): KAGVTQTPRYLIKTRGQQVTLSCSPISGHRSVSWYQQTPGQGLQFLFEYFSETQRNKGNFPGRFSGRQFSNSRSEMNVSTLELGDSALYLCASSPRAGSNYGYTFGSGTRLTVV.

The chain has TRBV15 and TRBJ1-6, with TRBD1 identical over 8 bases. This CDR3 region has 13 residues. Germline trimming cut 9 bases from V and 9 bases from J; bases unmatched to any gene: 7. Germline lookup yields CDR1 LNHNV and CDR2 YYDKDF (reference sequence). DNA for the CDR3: TGTGCCACTACCGACAGGGGTAGTTCACCCCTCCACTTT. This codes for CATTDRGSSPLHF.

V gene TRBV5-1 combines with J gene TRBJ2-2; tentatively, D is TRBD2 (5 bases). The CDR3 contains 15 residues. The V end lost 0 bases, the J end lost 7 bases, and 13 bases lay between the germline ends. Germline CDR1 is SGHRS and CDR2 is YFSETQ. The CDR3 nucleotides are TGCGCCAGCAGCTTGGCCTCGGGATCGGGCGGGGAGCTGTTTTTT. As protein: CASSLASGSGGELFF.

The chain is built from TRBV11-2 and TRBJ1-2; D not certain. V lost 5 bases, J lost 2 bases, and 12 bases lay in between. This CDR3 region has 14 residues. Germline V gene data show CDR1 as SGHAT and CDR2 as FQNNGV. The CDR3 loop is CASSRPGGNYGYTF. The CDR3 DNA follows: TGTGCCAGCAGCCGGCCGGGTGGGAACTATGGCTACACCTTC.

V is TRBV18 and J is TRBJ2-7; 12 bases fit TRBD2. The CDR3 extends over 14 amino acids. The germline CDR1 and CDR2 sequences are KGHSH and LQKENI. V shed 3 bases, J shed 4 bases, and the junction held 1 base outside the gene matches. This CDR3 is CASSPGTSGYEQYF. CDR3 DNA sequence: TGTGCCAGCTCACCCGGGACTAGCGGGTACGAGCAGTACTTC.

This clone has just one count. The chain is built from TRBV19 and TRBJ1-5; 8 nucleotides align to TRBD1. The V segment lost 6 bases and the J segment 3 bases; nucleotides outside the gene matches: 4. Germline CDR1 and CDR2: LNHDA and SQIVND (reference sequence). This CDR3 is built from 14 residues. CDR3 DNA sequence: TGTGCCAGTAGCCCGGACAGGGACAATCAGCCCCAGCATTTT. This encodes CASSPDRDNQPQHF.

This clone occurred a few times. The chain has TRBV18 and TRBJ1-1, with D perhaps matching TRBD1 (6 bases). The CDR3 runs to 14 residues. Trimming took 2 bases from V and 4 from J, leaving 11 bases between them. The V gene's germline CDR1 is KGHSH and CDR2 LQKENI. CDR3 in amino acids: CASSPTRGSTEAFF. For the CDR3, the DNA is TGTGCCAGCTCACCAACCAGGGGCTCCACTGAAGCTTTCTTT.

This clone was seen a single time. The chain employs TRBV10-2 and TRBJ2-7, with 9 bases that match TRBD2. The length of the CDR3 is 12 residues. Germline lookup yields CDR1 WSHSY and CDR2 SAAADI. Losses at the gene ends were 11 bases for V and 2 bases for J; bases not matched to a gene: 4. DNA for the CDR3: TGCGCCTGTAGCGGGGGCCCCTACGAGCAGTACTTC. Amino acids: CACSGGPYEQYF.